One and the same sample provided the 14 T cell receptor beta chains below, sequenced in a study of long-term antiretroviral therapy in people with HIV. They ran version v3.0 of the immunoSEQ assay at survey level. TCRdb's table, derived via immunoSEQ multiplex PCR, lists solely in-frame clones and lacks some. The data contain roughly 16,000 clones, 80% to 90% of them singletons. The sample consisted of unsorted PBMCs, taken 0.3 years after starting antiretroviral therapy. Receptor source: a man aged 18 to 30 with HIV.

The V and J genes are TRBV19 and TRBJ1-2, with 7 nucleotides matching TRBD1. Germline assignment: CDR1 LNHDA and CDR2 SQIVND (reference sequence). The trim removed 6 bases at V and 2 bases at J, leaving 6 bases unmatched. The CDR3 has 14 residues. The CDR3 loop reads CASSIGGGNYGYTF. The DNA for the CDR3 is TGTGCCAGTAGCATTGGAGGGGGCAACTATGGCTACACCTTC.

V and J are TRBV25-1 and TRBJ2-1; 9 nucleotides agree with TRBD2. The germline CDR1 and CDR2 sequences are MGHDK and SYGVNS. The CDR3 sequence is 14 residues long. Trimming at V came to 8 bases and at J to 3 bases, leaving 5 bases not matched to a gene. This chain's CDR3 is CASGLAGHYNEQFF. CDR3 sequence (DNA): TGTGCCAGCGGTCTAGCGGGGCACTACAATGAGCAGTTCTTC.

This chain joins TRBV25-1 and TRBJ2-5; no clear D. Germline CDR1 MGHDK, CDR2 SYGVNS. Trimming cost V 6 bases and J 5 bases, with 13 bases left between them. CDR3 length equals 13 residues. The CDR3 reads CASSLLDLETQYF. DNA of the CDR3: TGTGCCAGCAGCCTCCTGGATCTGGAGACCCAGTACTTC.

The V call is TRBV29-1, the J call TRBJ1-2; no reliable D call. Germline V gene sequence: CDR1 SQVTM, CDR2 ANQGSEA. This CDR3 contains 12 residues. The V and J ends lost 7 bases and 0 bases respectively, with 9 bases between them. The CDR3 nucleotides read TGCAGCGCTTGGAACTCTAACTATGGCTACACCTTC. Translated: CSAWNSNYGYTF. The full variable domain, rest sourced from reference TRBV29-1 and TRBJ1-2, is SAVISQKPSRDICQRGTSLTIQCQVDSQVTMMFWYRQQPGQSLTLIATANQGSEATYESGFVIDKFPISRPNLTFSTLTVSNMSPEDSSIYLCSAWNSNYGYTFGSGTRLTVV.

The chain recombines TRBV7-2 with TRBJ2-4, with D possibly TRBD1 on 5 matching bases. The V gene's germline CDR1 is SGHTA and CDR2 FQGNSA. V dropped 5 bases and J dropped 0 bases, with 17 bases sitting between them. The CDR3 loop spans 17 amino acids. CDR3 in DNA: TGTGCCAGCAGCCGGACGTTTGGGGCCCTAGCCAAAAACATTCAGTACTTC. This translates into CASSRTFGALAKNIQYF. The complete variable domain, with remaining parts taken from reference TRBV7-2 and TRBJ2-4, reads GAGVSQSPSNKVTEKGKDVELRCDPISGHTALYWYRQSLGQGLEFLIYFQGNSAPDKSGLPSDRFSAERTGGSVSTLTIQRTQQEDSAVYLCASSRTFGALAKNIQYFGAGTRLSVL.

Here the CDR3 DNA reads TGTGCCTGGCAGGGACCGCTTGAGAAGAAAACATTAGCCAAAAACATTCAGTACTTC. It is translated as CAWQGPLEKKTLAKNIQYF. The chain recombines TRBV2 with TRBJ2-4; tentatively, D is TRBD1 or TRBD2 (5 bases each). This CDR3 spans 19 amino acids. V lost 11 bases, J lost 0 bases, and 29 bases lay in between. From germline, CDR1 is SNHLY and CDR2 FYNNEI.

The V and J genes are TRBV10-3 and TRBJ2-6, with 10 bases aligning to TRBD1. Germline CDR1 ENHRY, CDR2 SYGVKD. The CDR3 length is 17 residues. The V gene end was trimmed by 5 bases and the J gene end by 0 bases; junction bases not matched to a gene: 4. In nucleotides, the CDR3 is TGTGCCATCAGTCCGGGACAGGGGTTCTCTGGGGCCAACGTCCTGACTTTC. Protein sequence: CAISPGQGFSGANVLTF.

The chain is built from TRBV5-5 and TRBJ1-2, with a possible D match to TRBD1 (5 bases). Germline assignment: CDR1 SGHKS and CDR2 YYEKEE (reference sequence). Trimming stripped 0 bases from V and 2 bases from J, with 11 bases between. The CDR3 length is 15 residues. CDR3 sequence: CASSLGGTANYGYTF. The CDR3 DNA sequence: TGTGCCAGCAGCTTGGGTGGGACGGCCAACTATGGCTACACCTTC.

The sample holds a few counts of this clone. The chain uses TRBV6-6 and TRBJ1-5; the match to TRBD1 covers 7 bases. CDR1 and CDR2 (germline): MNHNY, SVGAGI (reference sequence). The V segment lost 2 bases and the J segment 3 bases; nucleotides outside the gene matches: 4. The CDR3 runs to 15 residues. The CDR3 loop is CASSYATGDNQPQHF. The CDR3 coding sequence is TGTGCCAGCAGTTACGCCACAGGGGACAATCAGCCCCAGCATTTT.

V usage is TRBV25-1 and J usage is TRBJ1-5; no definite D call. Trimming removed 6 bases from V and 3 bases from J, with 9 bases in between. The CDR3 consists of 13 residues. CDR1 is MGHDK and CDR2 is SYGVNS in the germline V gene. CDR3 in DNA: TGTGCCAGCAGGGGGTTAAACAATCAGCCCCAGCATTTT. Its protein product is CASRGLNNQPQHF.

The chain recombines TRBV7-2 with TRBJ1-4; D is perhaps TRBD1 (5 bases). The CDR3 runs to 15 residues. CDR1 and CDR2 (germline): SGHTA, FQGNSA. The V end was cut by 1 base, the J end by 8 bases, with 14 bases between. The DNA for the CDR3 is TGTGCCAGCAGCTTAGGGGGCAGGGTTGAGGAAAAACTGTTTTTT. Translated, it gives CASSLGGRVEEKLFF.

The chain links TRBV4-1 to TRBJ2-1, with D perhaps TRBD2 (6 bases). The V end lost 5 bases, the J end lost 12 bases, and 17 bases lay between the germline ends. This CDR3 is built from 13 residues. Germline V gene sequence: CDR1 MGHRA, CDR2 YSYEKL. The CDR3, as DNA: TGCGCCAGCAGCTTTGGGACTCTCCGTGGGCAGTTCTTC. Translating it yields CASSFGTLRGQFF.

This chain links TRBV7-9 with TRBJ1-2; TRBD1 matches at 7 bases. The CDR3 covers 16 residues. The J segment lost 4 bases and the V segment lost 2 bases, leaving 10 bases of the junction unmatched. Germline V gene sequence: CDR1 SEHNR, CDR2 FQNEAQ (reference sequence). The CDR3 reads CASSLSPGGTVYGYTF. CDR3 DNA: TGTGCCAGCAGCTTAAGCCCAGGGGGAACGGTCTATGGCTACACCTTC.

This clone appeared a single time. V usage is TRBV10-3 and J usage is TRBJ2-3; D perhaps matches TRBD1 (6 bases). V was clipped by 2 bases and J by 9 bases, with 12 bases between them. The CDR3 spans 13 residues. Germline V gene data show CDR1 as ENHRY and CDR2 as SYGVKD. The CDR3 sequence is CAISEAGQYTQYF. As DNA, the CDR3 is TGTGCCATCAGTGAGGCCGGACAGTACACGCAGTATTTT.